Below are 10 T cell receptor beta chains sequenced from a single sample in a study of beta chain features in type 1 diabetes. These TCRs are of unknown antigen specificity. Study-wide findings and caveats: Patients with Type 1 diabetes showed moderately but significantly shorter TCRB CDR3s in all four CD4+ subsets.

Every isolated RNA sample was fully reverse transcribed, so sequencing captured expressed TCRB transcripts. Sequencing used immunoSEQ multiplex PCR; TCRdb keeps in-frame clones, though not all of them. Here the sample spans 200,000 to 300,000 clones, roughly a tenth being singletons. Sequencing was carried out using naive CD4+ T cells from blood. The receptors were sampled from a young man with type 1 diabetes.

A few counts support this clone. This chain uses TRBV29-1 with TRBJ1-5, with D possibly matching TRBD1 (5 bases). This CDR3 spans 13 amino acids. V was cut by 2 bases and J by 6 bases, with 11 bases left in between. The germline V gene has CDR1 SQVTM and CDR2 ANQGSEA. For the CDR3, the DNA is TGCAGCGTTGAACGGGGGGAAGGTCAGCCCCAGCATTTT. This translates into CSVERGEGQPQHF.

The chain carries TRBV5-1 and TRBJ2-5, with 12 bases fitting TRBD2. This CDR3 comprises 16 residues. Per the germline V gene, CDR1 is SGHRS and CDR2 is YFSETQ. Trimming cost V 2 bases and J 1 base; bases outside gene matches: 3. The CDR3 DNA reads TGCGCCAGCAGCTTCGGACTAGCGGGATCCCAAGAGACCCAGTACTTC. Translating gives CASSFGLAGSQETQYF.

V gene TRBV5-4 combines with J gene TRBJ2-7; 9 bases are shared with TRBD1. The germline CDR1 and CDR2 sequences are SGHNT and YYREEE (reference sequence). CDR3 length equals 14 residues. The V gene end was trimmed by 4 bases and the J gene end by 4 bases; junction bases not matched to a gene: 6. This chain's CDR3 is CASSGTGSRYEQYF. In nucleotides, the CDR3 is TGTGCCAGCAGCGGGACAGGGAGTAGGTACGAGCAGTACTTC.

V gene TRBV4-1 combines with J gene TRBJ1-2; 7 positions match TRBD1. Germline V gene lookup returns CDR1 MGHRA and CDR2 YSYEKL. The CDR3 spans 18 residues. J lost 6 bases, V lost 4 bases, and 20 bases had no gene match. The CDR3 sequence is CASSPQVVIQGERDGYTF. The CDR3 DNA reads as TGCGCCAGCAGCCCCCAGGTCGTGATTCAGGGGGAGAGGGATGGCTACACCTTC.

The V and J genes are TRBV5-1 and TRBJ1-4; perhaps TRBD1 as D (6 bases). CDR1 is SGHRS and CDR2 is YFSETQ in the germline V gene. CDR3 length equals 16 residues. The V end lost 3 bases, the J end lost 0 bases, and 12 bases lay between the germline ends. The CDR3 region is CASSSGRTATNEKLFF. The CDR3 DNA follows: TGCGCCAGCAGCTCTGGACGGACAGCAACTAATGAAAAACTGTTTTTT.

This clone showed up just a few times. The CDR3: CASSFGQDNEQFF. In DNA, the CDR3 is TGTGCCAGCAGCTTCGGACAGGACAATGAGCAGTTCTTC. The genes are TRBV7-2 and TRBJ2-1, with 7 bases that match TRBD1. The CDR3 runs 13 residues. After removal of 3 bases from V and 5 bases from J, the junction contained 1 base not matched to a gene. Germline V gene lookup returns CDR1 SGHTA and CDR2 FQGNSA. Complete variable domain (other parts from reference TRBV7-2 and TRBJ2-1): GAGVSQSPSNKVTEKGKDVELRCDPISGHTALYWYRQSLGQGLEFLIYFQGNSAPDKSGLPSDRFSAERTGGSVSTLTIQRTQQEDSAVYLCASSFGQDNEQFFGPGTRLTVL.

This clone was seen only a few times. J is TRBJ1-2 and V is TRBV19; D is unresolved. The length of the CDR3 is 12 residues. V lost 8 bases and J lost 5, with 12 bases in between. CDR1 is LNHDA and CDR2 is SQIVND in the germline V gene (reference sequence). The CDR3 reads CASGALRYGYTF. The CDR3 nucleotides read TGTGCCAGTGGAGCCCTACGGTATGGCTACACCTTC.

The chain links TRBV10-3 to TRBJ1-1, with 8 nucleotides matching TRBD1. Germline CDR1 is ENHRY and CDR2 is SYGVKD. CDR3 length: 14 residues. After removal of 3 bases from V and 11 bases from J, the junction contained 11 bases not matched to a gene. The CDR3 DNA reads TGTGCCATCAGTGAAAACTACGGACAGGGACCCGCTTTCTTT. Residues: CAISENYGQGPAFF.

The genes are TRBV7-9 and TRBJ2-5; D may be TRBD1 (6 bases). Trimming pared 4 bases from V and 2 bases from J, leaving 14 bases between. In germline, CDR1 is SEHNR, CDR2 FQNEAQ (reference sequence). CDR3 size: 15 residues. In nucleotides, the CDR3 is TGTGCCAGCAGCTCCAGGGGCGCCCCACAAGAGACCCAGTACTTC. It translates to CASSSRGAPQETQYF.

The CDR3 loop is CASSYSRQYTEAFF. The CDR3 DNA follows: TGTGCCAGCAGTTACTCGAGACAGTACACTGAAGCTTTCTTT. V usage is TRBV6-6 and J usage is TRBJ1-1; TRBD1 might be the D (5 bases). Germline V gives CDR1 MNHNY, CDR2 SVGAGI (reference sequence). Trimming left V 0 bases short and J 3 bases short, with 8 bases between. The CDR3 consists of 14 residues.